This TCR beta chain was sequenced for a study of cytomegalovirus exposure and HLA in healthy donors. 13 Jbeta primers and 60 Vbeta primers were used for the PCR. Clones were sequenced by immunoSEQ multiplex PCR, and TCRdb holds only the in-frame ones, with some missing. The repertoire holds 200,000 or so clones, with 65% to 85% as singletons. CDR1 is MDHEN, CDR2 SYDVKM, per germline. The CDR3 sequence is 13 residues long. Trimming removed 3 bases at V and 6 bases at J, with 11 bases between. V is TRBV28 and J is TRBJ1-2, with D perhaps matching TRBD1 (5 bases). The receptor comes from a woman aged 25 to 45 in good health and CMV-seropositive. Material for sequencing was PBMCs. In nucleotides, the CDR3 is TGTGCCAGCAGTTTCGGGACTGGGAATGGCTACACCTTC. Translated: CASSFGTGNGYTF.